This TCR beta chain was recovered during a study of blood T cell repertoires in COVID-19. Background on the study: The origin of the acute and convalescent COVID-19 samples was the United States, Italy and Spain.

TCRdb keeps only in-frame clones here, not all; method: immunoSEQ multiplex PCR. Among under 65,000 clones, 87% were seen once, and the ten largest hold around a fifth. The length of the CDR3 is 12 residues. The V end was cut by 3 bases, the J end by 7 bases, with 12 bases between. The germline V gene has CDR1 SQVTM and CDR2 ANQGSEA. The TCR sequence derives from a woman aged 80 or over with COVID-19, enrolled during active disease. The sample consisted of peripheral blood. V and J are TRBV29-1 and TRBJ1-1, with TRBD1 as a possible D gene (5 bases). CDR3 loop: CSVDFGRVEAFF. As DNA, the CDR3 is TGCAGCGTTGATTTCGGCAGGGTTGAAGCTTTCTTT.